The subject of this entry is one T cell receptor beta chain. The antigen remains unidentified. This record comes from a study of naive CD8 T cells in extremely preterm neonates. Assay: immunoSEQ multiplex PCR; the TCRdb copy retains only in-frame clones and omits some. Altogether roughly 5,100 clones are present, 90% to 95% being singletons, with the ten largest covering 0.6% to 0.8%. General study results and limits: Limitations included small sample size and variable preterm productive templates. Preterm CDR3s were shorter than older groups', with fewer N additions and less trimming. Term neonates 0.3% to 0.45%, young children roughly 0.027%, adults over 0.0075%; preterm neonates shared roughly 2.7%.

Trimming pared 6 bases from V and 5 bases from J, leaving 11 bases between. The CDR3 consists of 12 residues. CDR1 and CDR2 (germline): MNHNY, SVGAGI (reference sequence). Preterm samples came from extremely preterm deliveries at roughly 22-29 weeks. Pregnancies with fetal demise were excluded. Sorting kept Annexin V-negative CD3+CD8+CD45RA+CCR7+ naive T cells. The source of this sequence is a boy who was born preterm. The rearrangement uses TRBV6-6 and TRBJ2-7; D not certain. The specimen was naive CD8+ T cells from cord blood. This chain's CDR3 is CASSSGFNEQYF. The CDR3 DNA reads as TGTGCCAGCAGCTCAGGATTCAACGAGCAGTACTTC.